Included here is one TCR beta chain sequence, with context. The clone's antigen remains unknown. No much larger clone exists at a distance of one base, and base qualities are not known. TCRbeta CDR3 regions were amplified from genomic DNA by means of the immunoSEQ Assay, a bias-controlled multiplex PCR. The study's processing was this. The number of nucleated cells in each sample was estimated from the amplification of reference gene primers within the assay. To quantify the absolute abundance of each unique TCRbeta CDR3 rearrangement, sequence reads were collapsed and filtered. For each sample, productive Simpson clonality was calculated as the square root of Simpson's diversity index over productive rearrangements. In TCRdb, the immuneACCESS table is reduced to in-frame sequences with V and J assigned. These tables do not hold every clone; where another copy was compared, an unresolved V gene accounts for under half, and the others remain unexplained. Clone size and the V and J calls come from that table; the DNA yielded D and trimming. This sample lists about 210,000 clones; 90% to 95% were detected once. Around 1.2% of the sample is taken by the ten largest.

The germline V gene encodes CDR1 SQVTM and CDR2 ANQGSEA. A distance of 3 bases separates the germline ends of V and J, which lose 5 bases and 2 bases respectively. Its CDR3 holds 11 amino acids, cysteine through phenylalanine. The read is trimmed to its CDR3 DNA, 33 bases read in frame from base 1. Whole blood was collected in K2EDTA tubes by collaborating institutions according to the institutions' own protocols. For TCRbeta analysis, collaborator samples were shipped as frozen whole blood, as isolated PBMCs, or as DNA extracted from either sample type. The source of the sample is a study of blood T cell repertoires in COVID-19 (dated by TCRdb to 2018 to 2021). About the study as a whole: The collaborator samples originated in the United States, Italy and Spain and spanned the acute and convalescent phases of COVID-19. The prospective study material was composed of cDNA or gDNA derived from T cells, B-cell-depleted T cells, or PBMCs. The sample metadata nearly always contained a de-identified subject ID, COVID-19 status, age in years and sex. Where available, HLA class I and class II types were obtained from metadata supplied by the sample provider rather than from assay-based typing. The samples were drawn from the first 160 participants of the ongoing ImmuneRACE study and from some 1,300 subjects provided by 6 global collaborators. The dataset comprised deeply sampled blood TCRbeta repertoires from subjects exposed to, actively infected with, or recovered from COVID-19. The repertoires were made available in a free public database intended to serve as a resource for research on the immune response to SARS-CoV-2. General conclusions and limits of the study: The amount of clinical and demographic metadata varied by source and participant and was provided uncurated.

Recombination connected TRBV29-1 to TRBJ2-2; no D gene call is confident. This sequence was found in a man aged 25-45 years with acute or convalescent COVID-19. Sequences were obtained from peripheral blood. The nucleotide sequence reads TGCAGCGTTCTCAACACCGGGGAGCTGTTTTTT. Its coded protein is CSVLNTGELFF.